The 32 T cell receptor beta chains below were found in one sample sequenced in a study of CD8 T cells in ankylosing spondylitis. TCRdb re-called the 5' RACE reads with MiXCR, one entry per CDR3 protein. The sample comprises fewer than 250,000 distinct CDR3 sequences, roughly 10% of which are singletons, and less than 3% rests with the top ten. The sample comprised blood, either unsorted or a sorted T cell fraction (not recorded which). These receptors all stem from a male donor with ankylosing spondylitis or in good health (not recorded which).

There are many counts of this clonotype. The chain links TRBV10-2 to TRBJ2-2, with a possible D match to TRBD2 (6 bases). The V and J ends lost 6 bases and 1 base respectively, with 9 bases between them. The CDR3 runs to 14 residues. CDR1 and CDR2 (germline): WSHSY, SAAADI. CDR3: CASSRGVNTGELFF. The CDR3 nucleotides are TGCGCCAGCAGCCGCGGGGTGAACACCGGGGAGCTGTTTTTT.

This clonotype was recorded many times. In DNA, the CDR3 is TGCAGTGCTAGAGATCGGGGGGGACCCCGCTGGGAGCAGTACTTC. It is translated as CSARDRGGPRWEQYF. The J gene is TRBJ2-7, the V gene TRBV20-1; 8 bases map to TRBD2. J gave up 7 bases and V 0 bases, and 11 bases lay outside the gene matches. The CDR3 has 15 amino acids. Germline V gene sequence: CDR1 DFQATT, CDR2 SNEGSKA (reference sequence).

This clonotype was seen a handful of times. The rearrangement joins TRBV7-9 to TRBJ2-1; TRBD2 might be the D (5 bases). In germline, CDR1 is SEHNR, CDR2 FQNEAQ (reference sequence). The V and J ends lost 0 bases and 6 bases respectively, with 9 bases between them. The CDR3 extends over 14 amino acids. The CDR3 region is CASSLAEGPNEQFF. The CDR3 DNA reads as TGTGCCAGCAGCTTAGCCGAGGGTCCCAATGAGCAGTTCTTC.

In this sample, this clonotype turned up a few times. The V and J genes are TRBV12-3 or TRBV12-4 and TRBJ2-1, with TRBD2 identical over 10 bases. With 5 bases clipped from V and 2 bases from J, the junction kept 3 bases outside the gene matches. This CDR3 comprises 15 residues. The CDR3 DNA reads as TGTGCCAGCAGTGAAGGACTAGCGGCCTACAATGAGCAGTTCTTC. The encoded protein is CASSEGLAAYNEQFF.

With respect to this clonotype: Given a much more abundant clone one base away, this may be a read error. The rearrangement joins TRBV15 to TRBJ1-2; D might be TRBD1 (5 bases). The CDR3 is made up of 15 amino acids. V lost 5 bases and J lost 2, with 15 bases in between. Germline V gives CDR1 LNHNV, CDR2 YYDKDF (reference sequence). The CDR3 spells CATSPATRGNYGYTF. The CDR3 region has the DNA TGTGCCACCAGCCCAGCTACAAGGGGCAACTATGGCTACACCTTC.

This clonotype was recorded many times. The J gene is TRBJ2-7, the V gene TRBV5-1; TRBD1 might be the D (6 bases). V lost 8 bases and J lost 1, with 13 bases in between. Per the germline V gene, CDR1 is SGHRS and CDR2 is YFSETQ. The CDR3 length is 13 residues. CDR3 DNA: TGCGCCAGTTCGACAGGCTCTTCCTACGAGCAGTACTTC. This sequence encodes CASSTGSSYEQYF.

This clonotype showed up many times. The chain couples TRBV5-1 to TRBJ2-7, with 8 bases matching TRBD1. After removal of 0 bases from V and 1 base from J, the junction contained 3 bases not matched to a gene. The CDR3 is 15 residues long. Germline V gene sequence: CDR1 SGHRS, CDR2 YFSETQ. The CDR3 region is CASSLAGQESYEQYF. The CDR3 DNA is TGCGCCAGCAGCTTGGCGGGACAGGAGTCCTACGAGCAGTACTTC.

The sample holds many counts of this clonotype. The V and J genes are TRBV27 and TRBJ2-7; 10 bases are shared with TRBD2. The germline V gene encodes CDR1 MNHEY and CDR2 SMNVEV (reference sequence). The V and J ends lost 4 bases and 5 bases, in that order; junction bases with no gene match: 5. The CDR3 runs to 14 residues. The CDR3 reads CASSSRLAGDEQYF. CDR3 nucleotides: TGTGCCAGCAGTTCCAGACTAGCGGGTGACGAGCAGTACTTC.

This clonotype was seen at least ten times. The V and J genes are TRBV18 and TRBJ2-7, with D perhaps TRBD1 (5 bases). CDR3 length equals 14 residues. Germline lookup yields CDR1 KGHSH and CDR2 LQKENI. Trimming removed 2 bases at V and 1 base at J, with 9 bases between. The CDR3 DNA reads TGTGCCAGCTCACCAATGGGGCAGTCCTACGAGCAGTACTTC. It translates to CASSPMGQSYEQYF.

This chain uses TRBV11-3 with TRBJ1-4, with 10 positions matching TRBD1. The CDR3 is 15 residues long. V shed 5 bases and J 6 bases; nucleotides not matched to a gene: 6. The germline V gene has CDR1 SGHNT and CDR2 YENEEA. CDR3 loop: CASSPKGTGDEKLFF. In DNA form, the CDR3 reads TGTGCCAGCAGCCCGAAAGGGACAGGGGATGAAAAACTGTTTTTT.

In its sample, this clonotype was seen many times. The rearrangement links TRBV7-2 to TRBJ1-1, with D perhaps matching TRBD1 (6 bases). The V gene's germline CDR1 is SGHTA and CDR2 FQGNSA. The CDR3 is 14 amino acids. With 6 bases removed from V and 3 bases from J, the gap between germline ends came to 14 bases. The CDR3 nucleotides read TGTGCCAGCAGATACCAGAGGGGGGACACTGAAGCTTTCTTT. Translating gives CASRYQRGDTEAFF.

The V gene is TRBV30, the J gene TRBJ1-2, with D perhaps matching TRBD1 (6 bases). Germline lookup yields CDR1 GTSNPN and CDR2 SVGIG (reference sequence). This CDR3 spans 13 amino acids. V lost 0 bases and J 6 bases, leaving 11 bases between the germline ends. This CDR3 reads CAWSVDGGHGYTF. Written as DNA, the CDR3 is TGTGCCTGGAGTGTGGATGGGGGGCATGGCTACACCTTC.

This clonotype was seen repeatedly, ten times or more. The chain employs TRBV5-1 and TRBJ2-7, with D unclear. The CDR3 covers 12 residues. V was shortened by 0 bases and J by 2 bases, with 3 bases between the two germline ends. The V gene's germline CDR1 is SGHRS and CDR2 YFSETQ. CDR3 bases: TGCGCCAGCAGCTTGGTTCCCTACGAGCAGTACTTC. Translated, it gives CASSLVPYEQYF.

This clonotype has ten or more counts. V gene TRBV5-1 combines with J gene TRBJ1-4; D remains unclear. Germline V gives CDR1 SGHRS, CDR2 YFSETQ. The CDR3 has 15 residues. Trimming stripped 0 bases from V and 5 bases from J, with 11 bases between. The CDR3: CASSLGAAPNEKLFF. In DNA form, the CDR3 reads TGCGCCAGCAGCTTGGGGGCAGCTCCAAATGAAAAACTGTTTTTT.

This clonotype was picked up many times. The chain combines TRBV25-1 with TRBJ2-7, with D unclear. Trimming took 0 bases from V and 0 from J, leaving 3 bases between them. The CDR3 contains 13 residues. Germline V gives CDR1 MGHDK, CDR2 SYGVNS. The chain's CDR3 is CASSEYTSYEQYF. CDR3 in DNA: TGTGCCAGCAGTGAATATACCTCCTACGAGCAGTACTTC.

Many counts were recorded for this clonotype. The chain is built from TRBV5-1 and TRBJ2-1; tentatively, D is TRBD1 (6 bases). Germline V gene lookup returns CDR1 SGHRS and CDR2 YFSETQ. There are 15 residues in the CDR3. The ends were cut back, 1 base at V and 0 bases at J, with 8 bases in the middle. CDR3 in amino acids: CASSLTGISYNEQFF. In DNA form, the CDR3 reads TGCGCCAGCAGCTTGACAGGGATCTCCTACAATGAGCAGTTCTTC. The whole variable domain, filled in from reference TRBV5-1 and TRBJ2-1, reads KAGVTQTPRYLIKTRGQQVTLSCSPISGHRSVSWYQQTPGQGLQFLFEYFSETQRNKGNFPGRFSGRQFSNSRSEMNVSTLELGDSALYLCASSLTGISYNEQFFGPGTRLTVL.

This clonotype has only a few counts. The chain links TRBV2 to TRBJ2-7; TRBD1 matches 7 bases. Germline values: CDR1 SNHLY, CDR2 FYNNEI. This CDR3 has 12 amino acids. V was clipped by 6 bases and J by 5 bases; unmatched bases: 4. The CDR3 reads CASRGTGDEQYF. The CDR3 DNA follows: TGTGCCAGCAGGGGAACAGGGGACGAGCAGTACTTC.

The table lists this clonotype with many counts. The chain couples TRBV20-1 to TRBJ1-4; D is uncertain. Per germline, CDR1 DFQATT and CDR2 SNEGSKA (reference sequence). There are 13 residues in the CDR3. V lost 3 bases, J lost 4 bases, and 9 bases lay in between. CDR3 loop: CSARGRYNEKLFF. In DNA, the CDR3 is TGCAGTGCTAGGGGCAGGTATAATGAAAAACTGTTTTTT.

This clonotype was seen a handful of times. This rearrangement joins TRBV6-1 to TRBJ2-7; perhaps D is TRBD1 or TRBD2 (5 bases each). Germline assignment: CDR1 MNHNS and CDR2 SASEGT. V was clipped by 6 bases and J by 0 bases, with 18 bases between them. This CDR3 has 16 amino acids. DNA of the CDR3: TGTGCCAGCAGCCCCTCCTCGGGGCCCCTCTCCTACGAGCAGTACTTC. Residues: CASSPSSGPLSYEQYF.

This clonotype was seen only once. The chain is built from TRBV30 and TRBJ2-5; D remains unclear. Germline CDR1 is GTSNPN and CDR2 is SVGIG (reference sequence). CDR3 size: 10 residues. V lost 5 bases and J 7 bases, leaving 8 bases between the germline ends. This CDR3 is CAWSLGTQYF. The CDR3 nucleotides are TGTGCCTGGTCCTTGGGGACCCAGTACTTC.

This clonotype was seen a few times. The chain recombines TRBV5-1 with TRBJ2-5; TRBD1 or TRBD2 may be the D gene (5 bases each). This CDR3 is built from 15 residues. Germline CDR1 reads SGHRS; CDR2 reads YFSETQ. Between the trimmed V and J ends, which lost 0 bases and 4 bases, there was a span of 13 bases. In DNA form, the CDR3 reads TGCGCCAGCAGCTTGGAAGGGGCAGGAGGAGAGACCCAGTACTTC. Translating it yields CASSLEGAGGETQYF.

There are a few counts of this clonotype. The gene calls are TRBV6-4 and TRBJ1-5; the D gene is possibly TRBD1 (6 bases). V was pared by 0 bases and J by 2 bases, with 8 bases between. CDR1 is MRHNA, CDR2 SNTAGT, per germline. The CDR3 sequence is 15 residues long. CDR3 coding DNA: TGTGCCAGCAGTGACTCAGGGGGTGGCAATCAGCCCCAGCATTTT. Protein product: CASSDSGGGNQPQHF.

The chain carries TRBV9 and TRBJ2-2; 11 nucleotides align to TRBD1. Germline loops: CDR1 SGDLS, CDR2 YYNGEE. The ends lost 2 bases at V and 0 bases at J; junction bases unmatched: 6. This CDR3 is built from 18 residues. Here the CDR3 reads CASSVLPGQGANTGELFF. The CDR3 DNA sequence: TGTGCCAGCAGCGTCCTCCCGGGACAGGGGGCGAACACCGGGGAGCTGTTTTTT.

With regard to this clonotype: With a much larger clone just one base away, this may be a read error. The gene calls are TRBV7-2 and TRBJ2-5; no clear D gene. The CDR3 is 12 amino acids. The V gene's germline CDR1 is SGHTA and CDR2 FQGNSA. The V end lost 2 bases, the J end lost 6 bases, and 7 bases lay between the germline ends. The CDR3 nucleotides are TGTGCCAGCAGCTTATTTCAAAAGACCCAGTACTTC. Its translation is CASSLFQKTQYF.

This clonotype showed up just a few times. Mismatch with germline at one junction end may stem from a read error. The gene calls are TRBV5-1 and TRBJ2-5; possible D gene TRBD1, 6 bases. This CDR3 is 15 amino acids long. CDR1 is SGHRS, CDR2 YFSETQ, per germline. This CDR3 reads CASSPDSGAQGTQYF. In DNA form, the CDR3 reads TGCGCCAGCAGCCCGGACAGCGGAGCCCAAGGGACCCAGTACTTC. The entire variable domain, with the rest obtained from reference TRBV5-1 and TRBJ2-5, is as follows: KAGVTQTPRYLIKTRGQQVTLSCSPISGHRSVSWYQQTPGQGLQFLFEYFSETQRNKGNFPGRFSGRQFSNSRSEMNVSTLELGDSALYLCASSPDSGAQGTQYFGPGTRLLVL.

This clonotype has at least ten counts. The V call is TRBV12-3 or TRBV12-4, the J call TRBJ1-1, with a possible D match to TRBD1 (5 bases). The V gene lost 3 bases and the J gene lost 1 base, with 9 bases spanning the gap. CDR3 length equals 14 residues. The CDR3 region has the DNA TGTGCCAGCAGTTTCGGGACGGCGAACACTGAAGCTTTCTTT. Protein sequence: CASSFGTANTEAFF.

This sequence joins TRBV12-3 or TRBV12-4 and TRBJ2-2, with TRBD1 matching 7 bases. This CDR3 comprises 15 residues. The J segment lost 3 bases and the V segment lost 5 bases, leaving 6 bases of the junction unmatched. The CDR3 protein is CASSPRDRDTGELFF. The CDR3 DNA follows: TGTGCCAGCAGTCCCAGGGACAGAGACACCGGGGAGCTGTTTTTT.

This clonotype was detected ten times or more. The V gene is TRBV11-2, the J gene TRBJ2-1, with 7 bases lining up with TRBD1. V was pared by 5 bases and J by 0 bases, with 10 bases of the junction left unmatched. This CDR3 is 17 amino acids long. Germline V gene lookup returns CDR1 SGHAT and CDR2 FQNNGV. The CDR3 loop reads CASSPDRQGRSYNEQFF. DNA for the CDR3: TGTGCCAGCAGCCCTGACCGACAGGGCCGCTCCTACAATGAGCAGTTCTTC. The whole variable domain, remainder taken from reference TRBV11-2 and TRBJ2-1, is EAGVAQSPRYKIIEKRQSVAFWCNPISGHATLYWYQQILGQGPKLLIQFQNNGVVDDSQLPKDRFSAERLKGVDSTLKIQPAKLEDSAVYLCASSPDRQGRSYNEQFFGPGTRLTVL.

This clonotype has a count of ten or more. This CDR3 reads CASSIGLAGGTDTQYF. Here the CDR3 DNA reads TGCGCCAGCAGCATCGGACTAGCGGGGGGCACAGATACGCAGTATTTT. The rearrangement links TRBV5-1 to TRBJ2-3, with TRBD2 identical over 13 bases. The germline CDR1 and CDR2 sequences are SGHRS and YFSETQ. With 4 bases clipped from V and 1 base from J, the junction kept 3 bases outside the gene matches. This CDR3 comprises 16 residues.

This clonotype has ten or more counts. V gene TRBV5-1 combines with J gene TRBJ2-1, with 8 bases fitting TRBD2. The length of the CDR3 is 15 residues. Germline V gives CDR1 SGHRS, CDR2 YFSETQ. With V trimmed by 0 bases and J by 5 bases, 4 bases remained unmatched. The CDR3 here is CASSLDGGAHNEQFF. CDR3 sequence (DNA): TGCGCCAGCAGCTTGGACGGGGGGGCTCACAATGAGCAGTTCTTC.

The chain has TRBV4-1 and TRBJ1-4; 8 bases are shared with TRBD1. With 4 bases clipped from V and 1 base from J, the junction kept 5 bases outside the gene matches. From germline, CDR1 is MGHRA and CDR2 YSYEKL. The CDR3 extends over 16 amino acids. The CDR3: CASSPGQGVTNEKLFF. CDR3 nucleotide sequence: TGCGCCAGCAGCCCAGGACAGGGTGTAACTAATGAAAAACTGTTTTTT.

This clonotype showed up many times. The chain uses TRBV7-9 and TRBJ1-1; no clear D gene. CDR1 SEHNR and CDR2 FQNEAQ come from the germline V gene (reference sequence). V lost 8 bases, J lost 5 bases, and 6 bases lay in between. The CDR3 is made up of 10 amino acids. This CDR3 is CASDTTEAFF. CDR3 in DNA: TGTGCCAGCGATACAACTGAAGCTTTCTTT.